This is a list of T cell receptor beta chains from one sample in a study of naive and memory T cell subsets. Each CDR3 protein is one row after TCRdb ran MiXCR on the UMI-ligation and nested PCR reads. Here the sample spans around 140,000 distinct CDR3 sequences, 20% to 25% being singletons. The sample taken for sequencing was naive CD4+ T cells from blood. The receptors were gathered from a human donor in good health. Each CDR3 is given with its conserved first and last residue. A D gene is named only where the DNA matches it firmly. Some rows mark clone size as missing; the rest say once, few, many or name a class of expanded clone.

v_gene	d_gene	j_gene	abundance	CDR3nt	CDR3aa
TRBV29-1	NA	TRBJ2-2	NA	TGCAGCGTCGCCAGGGGCACCGGGGAGCTGTTTTTT	CSVARGTGELFF
TRBV12-3/TRBV12-4	TRBD1	TRBJ1-5	NA	TGTGCCAGCAGTTTAAGCAGGGGGCCTTATCAGCCCCAGCATTTT	CASSLSRGPYQPQHF
TRBV7-8	TRBD1	TRBJ2-2	NA	TGTGCCAGCAGCTCGGACAGGTTTGGGAGCGGGGAGCTGTTTTTT	CASSSDRFGSGELFF
TRBV7-2	TRBD1	TRBJ2-2	NA	TGTGCCAGCAGCTGGTTAAGACAGGGATGGACCGGGGAGCTGTTTTTT	CASSWLRQGWTGELFF
TRBV28	NA	TRBJ1-5	many	TGTGCCAGCAGTTTCCCAAGCCAGGGTTCGGAGCCCCAGCATTTT	CASSFPSQGSEPQHF
TRBV28	TRBD2	TRBJ2-3	NA	TGTGCCAGCAGTTCCGGAGGACTAGCGGGATCGGATACGCAGTATTTT	CASSSGGLAGSDTQYF
TRBV27	NA	TRBJ1-2	few	TGTGCCAGCAGTTTCTGGCCGGGGACCGATTATGGCTACACCTTC	CASSFWPGTDYGYTF
TRBV6-5	TRBD2	TRBJ2-5	few	TGTGCCAGCAGGCGGCCGGGACTAGCGGGAGGGGCAGAGACCCAGTACTTC	CASRRPGLAGGAETQYF
TRBV7-9	TRBD1	TRBJ1-4	NA	TGTGCCAGCAGCTCCTCCGGGACAGGGCGGGAAAAACTGTTTTTT	CASSSSGTGREKLFF
TRBV28	NA	TRBJ1-2	few	TGTGCCAGTGAAAGTGGGGGAGTGAGCGGCTACACCTTC	CASESGGVSGYTF
TRBV6-5	TRBD1	TRBJ1-5	NA	TGTGCCAGCAGACCGACAGGGGGTAGCAATCAGCCCCAGCATTTT	CASRPTGGSNQPQHF
TRBV11-2	NA	TRBJ2-3	NA	TGTGCCAGCAGCTTTGATTCCCGCACAGATACGCAGTATTTT	CASSFDSRTDTQYF
TRBV28	NA	TRBJ1-1	few	TGTGCCAGCAGCTCCTTTGGTGCGAAGTACACTGAAGCTTTCTTT	CASSSFGAKYTEAFF
TRBV11-2	NA	TRBJ2-5	NA	TGTGCCAGCACTCGAGCAGGATTCCAAGAGACCCAGTACTTC	CASTRAGFQETQYF
TRBV12-3/TRBV12-4	NA	TRBJ1-1	many	TGTGCCAGCAGTTTAGGAGGGACCTTCACTGAAGCTTTCTTT	CASSLGGTFTEAFF
TRBV12-3/TRBV12-4	NA	TRBJ1-4	NA	TGTGCCAGCAGTCCACGTCGGGGGCGTGAAAAACTGTTTTTT	CASSPRRGREKLFF
TRBV5-6	NA	TRBJ2-5	few	TGTGCCAGCAGCAACACTGAGACCCAGTACTTC	CASSNTETQYF
TRBV6-6	TRBD1	TRBJ2-7	few	TGTGCCAGCACTACCGGGACAGGGAGCTACGAGCAGTACTTC	CASTTGTGSYEQYF
TRBV28	NA	TRBJ2-7	many	TGTGCCAGCAGCCAGGGCCCTCTCTACGAGCAGTACTTC	CASSQGPLYEQYF
TRBV29-1	TRBD2	TRBJ2-1	few	TGCAGCGCCACTATAGCGGGAGGCCCCAATGAGCAGTTCTTC	CSATIAGGPNEQFF
TRBV6-2/TRBV6-3	TRBD1	TRBJ2-5	once	TGTGCCAGCAGTTACTCACAGGACAGGGGATTATATGAGACCCAGTACTTC	CASSYSQDRGLYETQYF
TRBV27	TRBD1	TRBJ1-1	many	TGTGCCAGCAGTTTTTCTACAGGGGGCTGGCCAGCTTTCTTT	CASSFSTGGWPAFF
TRBV6-5	NA	TRBJ2-3	few	TGTGCCAGCAGATTCACGGGACAACTCACAGATACGCAGTATTTT	CASRFTGQLTDTQYF
TRBV7-9	NA	TRBJ2-1	many	TGTGCCAGCAGCTTAGCAGGGTCTAGTGAGCAGTTCTTC	CASSLAGSSEQFF
TRBV6-1	NA	TRBJ2-1	NA	TGTGCCACCAGTGCAGCTACAAACGGGAATGAGCAGTTCTTC	CATSAATNGNEQFF
TRBV11-2	NA	TRBJ1-6	many	TGTGCCAGCAGCTTCCCGTCCGGGACAAGATATAATTCACCCCTCCACTTT	CASSFPSGTRYNSPLHF
TRBV14	NA	TRBJ1-5	NA	TGTGCCAGCAGCCCCGGGGGCGTCCTTCAGCCCCAGCATTTT	CASSPGGVLQPQHF
TRBV24-1	NA	TRBJ2-7	many	TGTGCCACCAGTGCGGGACTCCTGAGCTCCTACGAGCAGTACTTC	CATSAGLLSSYEQYF
TRBV7-9	NA	TRBJ2-5	few	TGTGCCAGCAGCTTATCTAGCGTGGGGGAGACCCAGTACTTC	CASSLSSVGETQYF
TRBV28	NA	TRBJ2-1	many	TGTGCCAGCAGTTTTTTTTCGGGCGACAATGAGCAGTTCTTC	CASSFFSGDNEQFF
TRBV29-1	NA	TRBJ1-5	NA	TGCAGCGTCCTAGAAAGCCCCGGCAATCAGCCCCAGCATTTT	CSVLESPGNQPQHF
TRBV7-2	NA	TRBJ2-7	many	TGTGCCAGCAGCTTATCAGGCACCCCTCCCTCTTACGAGCAGTACTTC	CASSLSGTPPSYEQYF
TRBV28	NA	TRBJ1-2	NA	TGTGCCAGCAGTTTATTAGTCGGGGCGGCGGGCTACACCTTC	CASSLLVGAAGYTF
TRBV25-1	TRBD2	TRBJ2-1	few	TGTGCCAGCAGCCGGACTAGCGGCAATGAGCAGTTCTTC	CASSRTSGNEQFF
TRBV5-1	NA	TRBJ2-1	few	TGCGCCAGCAGCTTTCCCGGGACGCGCAATGAGCAGTTCTTC	CASSFPGTRNEQFF
TRBV20-1	TRBD2	TRBJ2-3	few	TGCAGTGCTAGTGACACTAGCGGGATGGTCGGTACAGATACGCAGTATTTT	CSASDTSGMVGTDTQYF
TRBV11-2	NA	TRBJ2-2	NA	TGTGCCAGCAGCTTAGATCGCCCCACTAGGTCTAAGAACACCGGGGAGCTGTTTTTT	CASSLDRPTRSKNTGELFF
TRBV28	NA	TRBJ2-1	NA	TGTGCCAGCGTTACTACCGGGGCGGAGCAGTTCTTC	CASVTTGAEQFF
TRBV5-1	NA	TRBJ1-2	once	TGCGCCAGCAGCTTGGAGGGCAGTTATGGCTACACCTTC	CASSLEGSYGYTF
TRBV20-1	NA	TRBJ2-3	many	TGCAGTGCTAGAGGATCAGGACCCACAGATACGCAGTATTTT	CSARGSGPTDTQYF
TRBV3-1	NA	TRBJ2-7	few	TGTGCCAGCGGGAGCTCCTCCTACGAGCAGTACTTC	CASGSSSYEQYF
TRBV6-2/TRBV6-3	TRBD1	TRBJ2-7	few	TGTGCCAGCACTAGGGACAGGAAGGATGAGCAGTACTTC	CASTRDRKDEQYF
TRBV28	NA	TRBJ2-5	few	TGTGCCAGCAGTCCAGGACCCCTGGGGTCAGAGACCCAGTACTTC	CASSPGPLGSETQYF
TRBV20-1	TRBD2	TRBJ2-3	few	TGCAGTGCTAGAGGGGAGGGGAGTGGAGATACGCAGTATTTT	CSARGEGSGDTQYF
TRBV20-1	TRBD2	TRBJ2-4	NA	TGCAGTGCTAGTCCCGGACTAGCGGGACTCAAAAACATTCAGTACTTC	CSASPGLAGLKNIQYF
TRBV27	NA	TRBJ2-3	many	TGTGCCAGCAGTCCAACGTCTCGGGGTACGCAGTATTTT	CASSPTSRGTQYF
TRBV20-1	NA	TRBJ2-7	NA	TGCAGTGCTAGCAGGGGAAGGGACGAGCAGTACTTC	CSASRGRDEQYF
TRBV7-2	NA	TRBJ2-1	NA	TGTGCCAGCTCGTGGGGAGCGAACAATGAGCAGTTCTTC	CASSWGANNEQFF
TRBV28	TRBD2	TRBJ2-1	few	TGTGCCAGCAGTCTTCCCGGACTAGCGGAGGAGCAGTTCTTC	CASSLPGLAEEQFF
TRBV12-3/TRBV12-4	TRBD2	TRBJ2-3	many	TGTGCCAGCAGTTTGGGGGGGGATACGCAGTATTTT	CASSLGGDTQYF
TRBV6-5	NA	TRBJ2-7	few	TGTGCCAGCAGTTACTCCGACGGAACCTACGAGCAGTACTTC	CASSYSDGTYEQYF
TRBV12-3/TRBV12-4	NA	TRBJ2-1	NA	TGTGCCAGCAGTCCCCGACGAGAATACAATGAGCAGTTCTTC	CASSPRREYNEQFF
TRBV9	TRBD2	TRBJ2-1	NA	TGTGCCAGCAGCGTAGAACTAGCGGGAGTTCCCAATGAGCAGTTCTTC	CASSVELAGVPNEQFF
TRBV25-1	TRBD2	TRBJ2-1	NA	TGTGCCGTCCAACTAGCGGGAGGCAATGAGCAGTTCTTC	CAVQLAGGNEQFF
TRBV7-2	NA	TRBJ1-6	NA	TGTGCCAGCAGCCGACCAATTAGGACAATAGGCAATTCACCCCTCCACTTT	CASSRPIRTIGNSPLHF
TRBV28	NA	TRBJ1-5	NA	TGTGCCAGCTTCCCGGGAGTCAATCAGCCCCAGCATTTT	CASFPGVNQPQHF
TRBV29-1	NA	TRBJ2-7	few	TGCAGCGCCCTCGACAGGATTTCCCACGAGCAGTACTTC	CSALDRISHEQYF